The entry below describes one TCR beta chain. The sample comes from a study of cytomegalovirus exposure and HLA in healthy donors. Germline V gene data show CDR1 as SGDLS and CDR2 as YYNGEE. With 0 bases clipped from V and 2 bases from J, the junction kept 5 bases outside the gene matches. The CDR3 spans 16 residues. PCR employed 60 Vbeta and 13 Jbeta primers. Repertoires were generated with immunoSEQ multiplex PCR, while TCRdb's copy carries only in-frame clones and drops some. The sample yields over 150,000 clones, roughly 80% seen once. This clonotype was sampled from a woman between 25 and 40 years old in good health and CMV-seropositive. This chain uses TRBV9 with TRBJ2-3; TRBD2 matches 8 bases. Specimen: PBMCs. This CDR3 reads CASSVAGRGVTDTQYF. CDR3 sequence (DNA): TGTGCCAGCAGCGTAGCGGGGCGGGGGGTCACAGATACGCAGTATTTT.